This T cell receptor (beta chain) was captured by sequencing in a study of OX40 agonist ivuxolimab in advanced cancers. Note on this clone: Its antigen is unidentified. Additional DNA sequences in this sample encode the identical CDR3.

Using immunoSEQ multiplex PCR, the repertoire was profiled, and TCRdb retains in-frame clones only, with some absent. Of 65,000 to 90,000 clones listed, 70% to 90% are singletons. Overall study findings and caveats: The study found among the lowest clonal expansion in partial responders at 0.1-3.0 mg/kg. Dosing at 0.1 to 3.0 mg/kg was accompanied by clonal expansion of CD4+ and CD8+ blood T cells by week 6.

Between the trimmed V and J ends, which lost 0 bases and 5 bases, there was a span of 5 bases. The CDR3 runs 12 residues. Germline V gene data show CDR1 as SGHRS and CDR2 as YFSETQ. The V and J genes are TRBV5-1 and TRBJ1-1; D gene uncertain. This material consisted of CD4+ or CD8+ T cells sorted from blood, taken in a trial of the OX40 agonist ivuxolimab. This sequence was found in an adult with an advanced solid tumor such as melanoma, head and neck, liver or kidney cancer. The CDR3 DNA sequence: TGCGCCAGCAGCTTGGGGTGGACTGAAGCTTTCTTT. This sequence encodes CASSLGWTEAFF.